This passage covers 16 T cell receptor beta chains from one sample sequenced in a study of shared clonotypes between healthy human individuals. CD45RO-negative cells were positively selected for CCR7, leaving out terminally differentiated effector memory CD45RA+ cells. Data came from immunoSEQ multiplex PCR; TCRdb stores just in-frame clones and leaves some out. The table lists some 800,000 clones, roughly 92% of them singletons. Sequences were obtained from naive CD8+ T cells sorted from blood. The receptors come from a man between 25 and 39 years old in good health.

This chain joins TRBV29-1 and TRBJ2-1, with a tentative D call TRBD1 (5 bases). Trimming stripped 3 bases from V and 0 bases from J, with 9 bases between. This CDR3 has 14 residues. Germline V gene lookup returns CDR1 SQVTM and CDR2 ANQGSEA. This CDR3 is CSVEDTSSYNEQFF. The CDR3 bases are TGCAGCGTTGAGGACACCAGCTCCTACAATGAGCAGTTCTTC.

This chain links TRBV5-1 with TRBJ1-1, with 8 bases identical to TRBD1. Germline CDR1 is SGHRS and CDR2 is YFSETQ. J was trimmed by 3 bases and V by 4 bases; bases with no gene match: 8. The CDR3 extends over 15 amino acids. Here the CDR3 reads CASSQGTGRYTEAFF. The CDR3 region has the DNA TGCGCCAGCAGCCAAGGGACAGGTCGGTACACTGAAGCTTTCTTT.

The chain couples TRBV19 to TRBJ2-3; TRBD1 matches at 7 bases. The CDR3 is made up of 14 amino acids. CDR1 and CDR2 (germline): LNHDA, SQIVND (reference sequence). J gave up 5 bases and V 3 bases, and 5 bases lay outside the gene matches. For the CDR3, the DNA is TGTGCCAGTAGTATGGGGCCAGGGGGAGATACGCAGTATTTT. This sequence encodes CASSMGPGGDTQYF.

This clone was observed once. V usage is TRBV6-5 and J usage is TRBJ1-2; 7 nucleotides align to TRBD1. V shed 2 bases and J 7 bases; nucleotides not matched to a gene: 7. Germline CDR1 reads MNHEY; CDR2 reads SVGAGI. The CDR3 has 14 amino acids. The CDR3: CASSYEGAVSGYTF. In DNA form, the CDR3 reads TGTGCCAGCAGTTACGAGGGGGCTGTCTCTGGCTACACCTTC.

DNA for the CDR3: TGCAGCGTTGAAATGAGATCTAGGGACATGACCTCCTACGAGCAGTACTTC. Its protein product is CSVEMRSRDMTSYEQYF. The chain carries TRBV29-1 and TRBJ2-7; maybe TRBD1 (6 bases). The CDR3 spans 17 residues. The germline V and J ends were trimmed by 2 bases and 0 bases, with 20 bases remaining between them. Germline CDR1 and CDR2: SQVTM and ANQGSEA.

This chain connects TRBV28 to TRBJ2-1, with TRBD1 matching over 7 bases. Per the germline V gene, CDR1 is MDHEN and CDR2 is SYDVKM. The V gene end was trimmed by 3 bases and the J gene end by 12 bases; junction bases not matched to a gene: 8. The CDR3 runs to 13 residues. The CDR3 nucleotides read TGTGCCAGCAGTTTGGCCAGCCAGGGGGTGCAGTTCTTC. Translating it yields CASSLASQGVQFF.

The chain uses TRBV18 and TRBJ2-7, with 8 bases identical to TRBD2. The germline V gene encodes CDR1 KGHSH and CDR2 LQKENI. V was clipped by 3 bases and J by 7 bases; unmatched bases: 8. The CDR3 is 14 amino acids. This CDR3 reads CASSPLGLAEEQYF. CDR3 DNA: TGTGCCAGCTCACCCCTAGGACTAGCTGAAGAGCAGTACTTC.

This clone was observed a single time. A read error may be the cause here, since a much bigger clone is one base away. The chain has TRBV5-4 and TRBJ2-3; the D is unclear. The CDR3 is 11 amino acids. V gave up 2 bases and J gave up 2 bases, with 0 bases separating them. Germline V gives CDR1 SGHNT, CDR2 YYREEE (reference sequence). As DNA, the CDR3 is TGTGCCAGCAGCTTCACAGATACGCAGTATTTT. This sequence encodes CASSFTDTQYF.

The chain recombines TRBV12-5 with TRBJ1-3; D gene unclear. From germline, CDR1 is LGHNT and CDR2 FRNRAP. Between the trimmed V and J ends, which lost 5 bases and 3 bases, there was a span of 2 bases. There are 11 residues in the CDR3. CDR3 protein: CASGLGNTIYF. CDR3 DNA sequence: TGTGCTAGTGGTCTTGGAAACACCATATATTTT.

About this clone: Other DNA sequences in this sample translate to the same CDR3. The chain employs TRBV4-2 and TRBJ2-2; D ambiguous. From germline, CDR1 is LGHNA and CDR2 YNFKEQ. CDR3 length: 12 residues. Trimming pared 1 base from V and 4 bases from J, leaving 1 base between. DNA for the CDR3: TGTGCCAGCAGCCAAGGCACCGGGGAGCTGTTTTTT. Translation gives CASSQGTGELFF.

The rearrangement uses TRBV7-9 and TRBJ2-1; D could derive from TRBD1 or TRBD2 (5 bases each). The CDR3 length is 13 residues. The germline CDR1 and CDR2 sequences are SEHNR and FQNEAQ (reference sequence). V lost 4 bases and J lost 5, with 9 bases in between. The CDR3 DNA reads TGTGCCAGCAGCTCGGGGACCCACAATGAGCAGTTCTTC. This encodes CASSSGTHNEQFF.

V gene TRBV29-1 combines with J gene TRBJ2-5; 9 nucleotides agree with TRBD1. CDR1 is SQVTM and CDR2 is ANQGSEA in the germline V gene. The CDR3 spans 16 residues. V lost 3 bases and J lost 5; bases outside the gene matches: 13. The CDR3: CSVDALGTGMGETQYF. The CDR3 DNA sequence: TGCAGCGTTGATGCGTTGGGGACAGGGATGGGCGAGACCCAGTACTTC.

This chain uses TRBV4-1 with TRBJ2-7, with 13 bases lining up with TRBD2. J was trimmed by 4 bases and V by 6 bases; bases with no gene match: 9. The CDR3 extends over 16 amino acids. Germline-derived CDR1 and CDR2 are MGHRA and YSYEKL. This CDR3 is CASSALLAGGPYEQYF. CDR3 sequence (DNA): TGCGCCAGCAGTGCCCTACTAGCGGGAGGGCCGTACGAGCAGTACTTC.

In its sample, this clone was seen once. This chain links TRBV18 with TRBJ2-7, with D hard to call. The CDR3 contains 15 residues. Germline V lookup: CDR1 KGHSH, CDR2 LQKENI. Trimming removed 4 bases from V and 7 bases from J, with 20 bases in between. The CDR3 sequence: CASSLWTANDSEQYF. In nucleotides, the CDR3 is TGTGCCAGCTCACTTTGGACGGCTAATGATTCAGAGCAGTACTTC.

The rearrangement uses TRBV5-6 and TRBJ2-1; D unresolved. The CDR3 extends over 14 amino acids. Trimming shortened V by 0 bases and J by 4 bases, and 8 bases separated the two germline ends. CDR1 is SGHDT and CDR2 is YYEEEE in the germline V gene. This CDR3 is CASSLDTDYNEQFF. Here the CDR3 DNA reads TGTGCCAGCAGCTTGGATACCGATTACAATGAGCAGTTCTTC.

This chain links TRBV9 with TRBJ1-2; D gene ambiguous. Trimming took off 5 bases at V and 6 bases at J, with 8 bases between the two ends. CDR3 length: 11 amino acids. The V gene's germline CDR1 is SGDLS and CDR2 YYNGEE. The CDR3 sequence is CASRDVDGYTF. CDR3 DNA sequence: TGTGCCAGCAGGGACGTAGATGGCTACACCTTC.